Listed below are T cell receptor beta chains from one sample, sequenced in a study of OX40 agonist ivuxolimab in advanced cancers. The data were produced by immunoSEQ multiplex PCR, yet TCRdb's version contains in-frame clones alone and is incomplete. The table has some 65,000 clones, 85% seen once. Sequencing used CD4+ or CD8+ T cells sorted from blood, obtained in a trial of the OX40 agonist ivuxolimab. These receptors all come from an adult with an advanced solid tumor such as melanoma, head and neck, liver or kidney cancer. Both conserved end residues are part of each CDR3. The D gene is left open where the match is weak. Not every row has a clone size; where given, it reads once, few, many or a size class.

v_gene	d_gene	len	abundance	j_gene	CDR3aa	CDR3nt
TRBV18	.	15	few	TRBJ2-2	CASSPGRSNTGELFF	TGTGCCAGCTCACCTGGCAGGTCGAACACCGGGGAGCTGTTTTTT
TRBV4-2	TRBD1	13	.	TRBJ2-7	CASSQGTGVEQYF	TGTGCCAGCAGCCAAGGGACAGGGGTCGAGCAGTACTTC
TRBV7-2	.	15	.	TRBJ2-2	CASTPTAGRTGELFF	TGTGCCAGCACCCCGACGGCAGGGCGGACCGGGGAGCTGTTTTTT
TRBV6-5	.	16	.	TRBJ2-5	CASSYSTALGQETQYF	TGTGCCAGCAGTTACAGCACGGCGCTGGGACAAGAGACCCAGTACTTC
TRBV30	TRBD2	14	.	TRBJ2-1	CAWSRGGGGIEQFF	TGTGCCTGGAGTCGCGGGGGGGGAGGTATTGAGCAGTTCTTC
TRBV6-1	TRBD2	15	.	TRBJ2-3	CASSLLADGTDTQYF	TGTGCCAGCAGCCTTCTAGCGGACGGAACAGATACGCAGTATTTT
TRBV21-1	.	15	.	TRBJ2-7	CASSKKAQGLMEQYF	TGTGCCAGCAGCAAAAAAGCACAGGGGTTAATGGAGCAGTACTTC
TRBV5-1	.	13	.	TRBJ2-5	CASSLGIRETQYF	TGCGCCAGCAGCCTCGGGATCCGGGAGACCCAGTACTTC
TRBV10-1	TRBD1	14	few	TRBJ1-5	CASSDQGARQPQHF	TGCGCCAGCAGTGATCAGGGGGCACGACAGCCCCAGCATTTT
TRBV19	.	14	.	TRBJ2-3	CASSGTFTTDTQYF	TGTGCCAGTTCCGGGACCTTTACCACAGATACGCAGTATTTT
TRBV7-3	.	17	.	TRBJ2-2	CASSNAPGVANTGELFF	TGTGCCAGCAGCAACGCACCAGGGGTGGCGAACACCGGGGAGCTGTTTTTT
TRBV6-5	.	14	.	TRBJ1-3	CASSFLGSGNTIYF	TGTGCCAGCAGTTTCTTGGGGTCCGGAAACACCATATATTTT
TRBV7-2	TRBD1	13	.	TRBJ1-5	CASSQTGEQPQHF	TGTGCCAGCAGCCAAACAGGGGAACAGCCCCAGCATTTT
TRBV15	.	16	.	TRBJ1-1	CATSRDRSSSGTEAFF	TGTGCCACCAGCAGAGATCGTTCGTCCAGCGGGACTGAAGCTTTCTTT
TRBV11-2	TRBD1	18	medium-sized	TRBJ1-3	CASRPSSGQGGFGNTIYF	TGTGCCAGCAGACCGAGCTCAGGACAGGGAGGATTTGGAAACACCATATATTTT
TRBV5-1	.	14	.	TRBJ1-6	CASSFRTRNSPLHF	TGCGCCAGCAGCTTCCGGACCCGTAATTCACCCCTCCACTTT
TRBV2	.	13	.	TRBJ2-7	CASGAERAREQYF	TGTGCCAGCGGAGCGGAGCGGGCTAGGGAGCAGTACTTC
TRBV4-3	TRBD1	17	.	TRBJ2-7	CASSREITGTGGEKQYF	TGCGCCAGCAGCCGAGAGATAACCGGGACAGGGGGCGAAAAGCAGTACTTC
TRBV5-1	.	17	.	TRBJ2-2	CASRLGSGGRGTGELFF	TGCGCCAGCAGACTTGGGTCCGGAGGGCGGGGCACCGGGGAGCTGTTTTTT
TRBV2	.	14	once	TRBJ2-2	CASSADLPTGELFF	TGTGCCAGCAGTGCAGACCTACCAACCGGGGAGCTGTTTTTT
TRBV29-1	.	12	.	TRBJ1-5	CSVAGLNQPQHF	TGCAGCGTTGCAGGACTCAATCAGCCCCAGCATTTT
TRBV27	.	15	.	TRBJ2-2	CASSLSGPNTGELFF	TGTGCCAGCAGTTTAAGCGGACCGAACACCGGGGAGCTGTTTTTT
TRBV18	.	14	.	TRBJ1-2	CASSRAFSNYGYTF	TGTGCCAGCTCACGGGCCTTCAGTAACTATGGCTACACCTTC
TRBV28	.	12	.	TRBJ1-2	CASQILLYGYTF	TGTGCCAGTCAGATACTTCTCTATGGCTACACCTTC
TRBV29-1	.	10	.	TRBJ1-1	CSVKNTEAFF	TGCAGCGTCAAAAACACTGAAGCTTTCTTT
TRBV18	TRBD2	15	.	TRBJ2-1	CASSDLRGGMGEQFF	TGTGCCAGCTCCGACCTGCGGGGGGGCATGGGTGAGCAGTTCTTC
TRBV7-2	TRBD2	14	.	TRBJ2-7	CASSSGGSSYEQYF	TGTGCCAGCAGCTCGGGCGGGAGCTCCTACGAGCAGTACTTC
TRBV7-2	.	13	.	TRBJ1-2	CASSVLTGYGYTF	TGTGCCAGCAGCGTACTTACAGGCTATGGCTACACCTTC
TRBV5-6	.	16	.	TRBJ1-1	CASSGDQRAYGTEAFF	TGTGCCAGCAGCGGGGATCAGAGAGCTTACGGCACTGAAGCTTTCTTT
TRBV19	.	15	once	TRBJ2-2	CASSIVRGRTGELFF	TGTGCCAGTAGTATAGTCCGGGGACGAACCGGGGAGCTGTTTTTT
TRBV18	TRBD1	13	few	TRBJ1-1	CASSRDRGTEAFF	TGTGCCAGCTCACGGGACAGGGGGACTGAAGCTTTCTTT
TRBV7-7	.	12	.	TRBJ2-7	CASSSDGYEQYF	TGTGCCAGCAGCTCCGACGGATACGAGCAGTACTTC
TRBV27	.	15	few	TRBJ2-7	CASSRGTLLPYEQYF	TGTGCCAGCAGTCGGGGGACATTACTTCCCTACGAGCAGTACTTC
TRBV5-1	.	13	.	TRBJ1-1	CASRAGVNTEAFF	TGCGCCAGCAGGGCAGGGGTGAACACTGAAGCTTTCTTT
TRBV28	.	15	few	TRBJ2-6	CASSLPSTGANVLTF	TGTGCCAGCAGTTTACCCAGCACGGGGGCCAACGTCCTGACTTTC
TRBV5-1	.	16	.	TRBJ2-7	CASTWKRRSPSYEQYF	TGCGCCAGCACCTGGAAGCGACGGAGCCCCTCCTACGAGCAGTACTTC
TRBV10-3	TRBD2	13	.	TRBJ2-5	CAIRDLAEETQYF	TGTGCCATCAGAGACCTAGCGGAGGAGACCCAGTACTTC
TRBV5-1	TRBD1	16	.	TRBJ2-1	CASSPSPGTGNNEQFF	TGCGCCAGCAGCCCCTCACCCGGGACAGGGAACAATGAGCAGTTCTTC
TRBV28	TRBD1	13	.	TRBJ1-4	CAIMDRNYEKLFF	TGTGCCATCATGGACAGGAATTATGAAAAACTGTTTTTT
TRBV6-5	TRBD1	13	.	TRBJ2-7	CAIRQGNGYEQYF	TGTGCCATACGACAGGGAAATGGTTACGAGCAGTACTTC
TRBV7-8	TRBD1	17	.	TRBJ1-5	CASSFHRQGTSNQPQHF	TGTGCCAGCAGCTTCCACCGACAGGGTACGAGCAATCAGCCCCAGCATTTT
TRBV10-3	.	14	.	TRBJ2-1	CAISDRGSYNEQFF	TGTGCCATCAGTGACAGGGGTAGCTACAATGAGCAGTTCTTC
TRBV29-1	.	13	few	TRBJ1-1	CSANPGFNTEAFF	TGCAGCGCTAATCCCGGATTTAACACTGAAGCTTTCTTT
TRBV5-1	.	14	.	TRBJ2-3	CASRVLERADTQYF	TGCGCCAGTAGGGTACTTGAACGGGCAGATACGCAGTATTTT
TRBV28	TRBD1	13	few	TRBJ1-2	CASSPPGGYGYTF	TGTGCCAGCAGTCCTCCAGGGGGCTATGGCTACACCTTC
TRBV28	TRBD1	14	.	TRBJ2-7	CASTRQGVIYEQYF	TGTGCCAGTACGAGACAGGGGGTGATCTACGAGCAGTACTTC
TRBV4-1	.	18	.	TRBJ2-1	CASSQAGSWGGSYNEQFF	TGCGCCAGCAGCCAAGCAGGCTCCTGGGGAGGCTCCTACAATGAGCAGTTCTTC
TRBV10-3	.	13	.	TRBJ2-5	CATNGELGETQYF	TGTGCCACCAACGGGGAGTTGGGAGAGACCCAGTACTTC
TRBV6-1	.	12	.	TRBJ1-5	CASRQVGQPQHF	TGTGCCAGCAGACAGGTCGGTCAGCCCCAGCATTTT
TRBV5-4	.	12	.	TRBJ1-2	CASSIEGGGYTF	TGTGCCAGCAGTATTGAGGGGGGCGGCTACACCTTC
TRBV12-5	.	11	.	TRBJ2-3	CASGRDSWIYF	TGTGCTAGTGGCCGGGACTCCTGGATTTATTTT
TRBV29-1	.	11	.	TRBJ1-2	CSVEHTRGYTF	TGCAGCGTTGAACATACTCGGGGCTACACCTTC
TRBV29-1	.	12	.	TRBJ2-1	CSAGGDNNEQFF	TGCAGCGCAGGGGGGGACAACAATGAGCAGTTCTTC
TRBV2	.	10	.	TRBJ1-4	CASSREKLFF	TGTGCCAGCAGTAGAGAAAAACTGTTTTTT
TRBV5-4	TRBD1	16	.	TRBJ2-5	CASSPLTGGRQETQYF	TGTGCCAGCAGCCCCCTTACAGGGGGGCGCCAAGAGACCCAGTACTTC